This TCR beta chain was retrieved from a study of blood T cell repertoires in COVID-19. Study information: Acute and convalescent COVID-19 samples came from the United States, Italy and Spain. The analysed material was cDNA or gDNA that came from T cells, B-cell-depleted T cells, or PBMCs.

How the authors handled the data: How many nucleated cells were present was estimated from reference gene primer amplification. Some clones are missing from TCRdb's copy, which holds only in-frame ones; the method was immunoSEQ multiplex PCR. V and J calls and clone size come straight from that table; D and trimming were deduced from the DNA. The sample lists some 120,000 clones; 79% were seen once. This clone was seen once. Specimen: peripheral blood. The source of this sequence is a man aged 40-49 years with active or convalescent COVID-19.

CDR3 coding DNA: TGTGCCAGCAGTTTCAGGGTTAATCAGCCCCAGCATTTT. Amino acids: CASSFRVNQPQHF. The gene calls are TRBV2 and TRBJ1-5; D may be TRBD1 (5 bases). V lost 5 bases and J lost 4, with 9 bases in between. The CDR3 covers 13 residues. The V gene's germline CDR1 is SNHLY and CDR2 FYNNEI.